The 19 T cell receptor beta chains below come from one sample, sequenced in a study of shared clonotypes between healthy human individuals. Produced via immunoSEQ multiplex PCR; TCRdb's table is partial and in-frame only. Of 2.3 million or so clones in the sample, 85% to 95% were seen once. Sequencing was done on a sample of naive CD4+ T cells from PBMCs. Indicated subset: CD45RA+ positively selected. The source of these receptors is a young man in good health. Some clones in this sample may be carry-over from other donors' samples.

The gene calls are TRBV30 and TRBJ2-2, with D maybe TRBD2 (5 bases). CDR1 is GTSNPN and CDR2 is SVGIG in the germline V gene (reference sequence). The CDR3 is made up of 15 amino acids. With 3 bases removed from V and 0 bases from J, the gap between germline ends came to 11 bases. CDR3 nucleotide sequence: TGTGCCTGGAGAGCCGAGGGAGCGAACACCGGGGAGCTGTTTTTT. Amino acid sequence: CAWRAEGANTGELFF.

The table lists this clone with a count of one. V and J are TRBV5-1 and TRBJ2-1; tentatively, D is TRBD2 (6 bases). The germline V gene has CDR1 SGHRS and CDR2 YFSETQ. V shed 0 bases and J shed 8 bases, with 15 bases lying between them. CDR3 length: 15 amino acids. The CDR3 DNA sequence: TGCGCCAGCAGCTTGGGGTTCGGAGGGGAGGATGAGCAGTTCTTC. Protein: CASSLGFGGEDEQFF.

This clone was observed once. The genes are TRBV9 and TRBJ2-3; the D gene is possibly TRBD2 (7 bases). Per germline, CDR1 SGDLS and CDR2 YYNGEE. The CDR3 is made up of 14 amino acids. Trimming stripped 6 bases from V and 4 bases from J, with 15 bases between. DNA for the CDR3: TGTGCCAGCACCCAAGGGGGGGGTCCAGATACGCAGTATTTT. Translating gives CASTQGGGPDTQYF. Full variable domain (rest looked up from reference TRBV9 and TRBJ2-3): DSGVTQTPKHLITATGQRVTLRCSPRSGDLSVYWYQQSLDQGLQFLIQYYNGEERAKGNILERFSAQQFPDLHSELNLSSLELGDSALYFCASTQGGGPDTQYFGPGTRLTVL.

The CDR3 bases are TGTGCCAGCAGTTTTCCACGGATCTCTGGAAACACCATATATTTT. It codes for CASSFPRISGNTIYF. The chain has TRBV28 and TRBJ1-3, with no clear D. Germline V gene data show CDR1 as MDHEN and CDR2 as SYDVKM. With 3 bases removed from V and 0 bases from J, the gap between germline ends came to 9 bases. The CDR3 extends over 15 amino acids. The full variable domain, its missing parts supplied by reference TRBV28 and TRBJ1-3, is DVKVTQSSRYLVKRTGEKVFLECVQDMDHENMFWYRQDPGLGLRLIYFSYDVKMKEKGDIPEGYSVSREKKERFSLILESASTNQTSMYLCASSFPRISGNTIYFGEGSWLTVV.

The V gene is TRBV7-9, the J gene TRBJ2-7, with 12 bases aligning to TRBD2. Unmatched junction bases numbered 4, after V lost 3 bases and J lost 4 bases. Germline CDR1 and CDR2: SEHNR and FQNEAQ (reference sequence). The CDR3 runs 15 residues. As DNA, the CDR3 is TGTGCCAGCAGCTTCGCGACTAGCGGGAGATACGAGCAGTACTTC. The encoded protein is CASSFATSGRYEQYF.

The V gene is TRBV5-1, the J gene TRBJ2-2, with D hard to call. There are 17 residues in the CDR3. Germline V gene lookup returns CDR1 SGHRS and CDR2 YFSETQ. The germline V and J ends were trimmed by 0 bases and 3 bases, with 15 bases remaining between them. In DNA form, the CDR3 reads TGCGCCAGCAGCTTGGCCGGCAGGCTTTTGGACACCGGGGAGCTGTTTTTT. Its translation is CASSLAGRLLDTGELFF.

This rearrangement joins TRBV4-1 to TRBJ2-1; 7 bases map to TRBD2. Germline V gives CDR1 MGHRA, CDR2 YSYEKL. The V gene end was trimmed by 2 bases and the J gene end by 4 bases; junction bases not matched to a gene: 8. The CDR3 is 16 amino acids. The CDR3 DNA reads TGCGCCAGCAGCCAAACTCTAGCGGACTTTTACAATGAGCAGTTCTTC. Amino acid sequence: CASSQTLADFYNEQFF.

This clone showed up just once. This chain links TRBV11-2 with TRBJ2-3, with 13 bases aligning to TRBD2. This CDR3 is built from 16 residues. Germline V gene data show CDR1 as SGHAT and CDR2 as FQNNGV. V lost 5 bases and J lost 0; bases outside the gene matches: 2. The CDR3 loop reads CASSKGLAGSTDTQYF. Here the CDR3 DNA reads TGTGCCAGCAGCAAGGGACTAGCGGGAAGCACAGATACGCAGTATTTT.

The chain has TRBV6-4 and TRBJ2-1, with unresolved D. Germline V gene sequence: CDR1 MRHNA, CDR2 SNTAGT. The V and J ends lost 0 bases and 7 bases respectively, with 10 bases between them. This CDR3 is 14 amino acids long. CDR3: CASSDSDWGNEQFF. CDR3 coding DNA: TGTGCCAGCAGTGACTCAGACTGGGGTAATGAGCAGTTCTTC.

The chain recombines TRBV27 with TRBJ2-1, with 7 bases identical to TRBD2. V lost 3 bases, J lost 4 bases, and 6 bases stayed unmatched. Germline loops: CDR1 MNHEY, CDR2 SMNVEV (reference sequence). The CDR3 totals 15 residues. DNA for the CDR3: TGTGCCAGCAGTTTTGTCTGGGGGGGTTACAATGAGCAGTTCTTC. As protein: CASSFVWGGYNEQFF.

The chain uses TRBV18 and TRBJ1-3; D gene unclear. Per germline, CDR1 KGHSH and CDR2 LQKENI. With 0 bases removed from V and 9 bases from J, the gap between germline ends came to 12 bases. This CDR3 is built from 14 residues. This CDR3 is CASSPPGQWGTIYF. The CDR3 nucleotides read TGTGCCAGCTCACCACCCGGGCAGTGGGGCACCATATATTTT.

This CDR3 reads CASGVWDRVYNEQFF. The CDR3 DNA follows: TGTGCCAGCGGTGTTTGGGACAGGGTGTACAATGAGCAGTTCTTC. The chain employs TRBV6-4 and TRBJ2-1; 9 bases are a match to TRBD1. The CDR3 spans 15 residues. The junction had 9 bases not matched to a gene; V was cut back by 8 bases and J by 4 bases. Germline CDR1 MRHNA, CDR2 SNTAGT.

The table lists this clone with a count of one. CDR3 loop: CASRRGLAGPHSYNEQFF. The CDR3 DNA reads TGTGCCAGCAGGAGGGGACTAGCGGGACCCCATTCCTACAATGAGCAGTTCTTC. V is TRBV11-2 and J is TRBJ2-1, with 13 bases lining up with TRBD2. The junction had 9 bases not matched to a gene; V was cut back by 6 bases and J by 1 base. CDR3 length: 18 amino acids. The V gene's germline CDR1 is SGHAT and CDR2 FQNNGV.

The chain couples TRBV7-2 to TRBJ1-3, with 7 bases that match TRBD1. CDR3 length: 15 residues. Germline V gene lookup returns CDR1 SGHTA and CDR2 FQGNSA. V shed 5 bases and J 2 bases; nucleotides not matched to a gene: 6. CDR3 bases: TGTGCCAGCAGCCAGACAGGGCTCCCTGGAAACACCATATATTTT. This sequence encodes CASSQTGLPGNTIYF.

The chain uses TRBV9 and TRBJ1-5, with a weak D call TRBD1 (6 bases). There are 15 residues in the CDR3. Germline-derived CDR1 and CDR2 are SGDLS and YYNGEE. The V end was cut by 2 bases, the J end by 0 bases, with 9 bases between. CDR3 DNA: TGTGCCAGCAGCGTGGACAGCTATAGCAATCAGCCCCAGCATTTT. Protein sequence: CASSVDSYSNQPQHF.

The V call is TRBV7-9, the J call TRBJ2-7; D gene uncertain. The V and J ends lost 1 base and 7 bases respectively, with 20 bases between them. Germline CDR1 SEHNR, CDR2 FQNEAQ (reference sequence). The CDR3 covers 16 residues. The CDR3 protein is CASSLGAGRVMGEQYF. The CDR3 DNA reads as TGTGCCAGCAGCTTAGGGGCTGGAAGGGTAATGGGGGAGCAGTACTTC.

The J gene is TRBJ2-7, the V gene TRBV7-2; no reliable D call. Germline assignment: CDR1 SGHTA and CDR2 FQGNSA. The V end was cut by 2 bases, the J end by 4 bases, with 9 bases between. The CDR3 is 13 amino acids. CDR3 protein: CASSLSRLYEQYF. The CDR3 DNA sequence: TGTGCCAGCAGCTTAAGCCGTCTGTACGAGCAGTACTTC.

In regard to this clone: The sample carries other DNA sequences with the same CDR3. The chain has TRBV7-3 and TRBJ2-7; 7 bases fit TRBD2. CDR1 and CDR2 (germline): SGHTA, FQGTGA. This CDR3 spans 13 amino acids. Trimming at V came to 2 bases and at J to 3 bases, leaving 1 base not matched to a gene. The CDR3 loop is CASSLAGDYEQYF. CDR3 in DNA: TGTGCCAGCAGCTTAGCGGGAGACTACGAGCAGTACTTC.

The rearrangement links TRBV9 to TRBJ1-3; no clear D. The CDR3 sequence is 14 residues long. Germline lookup yields CDR1 SGDLS and CDR2 YYNGEE. The V end was cut by 3 bases, the J end by 2 bases, with 9 bases between. The CDR3 spells CASSDLFPGNTIYF. The CDR3 DNA reads TGTGCCAGCAGCGACCTGTTTCCTGGAAACACCATATATTTT.